The present T cell receptor (beta chain) was sequenced within a study of T cell responses to AZD1222 COVID-19 vaccine. Of note for this clone: Antigen unknown.

Findings and limits, study-wide: Recipients of AZD1222 seropositive at baseline numbered only 6 or 7. There were mostly white British donors and more females than males, and clonal diversity was possibly underestimated.

Only in-frame clones appear in the TCRdb table, and some are missing; sequencing was by immunoSEQ multiplex PCR. Among about 140,000 clones listed, roughly 89% were seen once. V lost 5 bases and J lost 3, with 12 bases in between. This CDR3 comprises 14 residues. Per the germline V gene, CDR1 is KGHDR and CDR2 is SFDVKD. Sequenced material: peripheral blood, taken on day 0 of AZD1222 vaccination. This clonotype was obtained from an adult in good health. The rearrangement uses TRBV24-1 and TRBJ1-2; D gene unclear. CDR3 sequence: CATSGKGWDYGYTF. In nucleotides, the CDR3 is TGTGCCACCAGTGGTAAAGGGTGGGACTATGGCTACACCTTC.